This record concerns one T cell receptor beta chain sequence. Its antigen is as yet unknown. The entry originates in a study of vaccination effects on CD4 cells after COVID-19. Study information: Convalescent patient samples, from two individuals, date to 16 days and one week before vaccination.

Trimming took 2 bases from V and 3 from J; bases not matched to a gene: 7. Germline values: CDR1 SGHNT, CDR2 YENEEA. This CDR3 region has 16 residues. Within the ViraFEST assay, antigen-specific CD4+ T cells underwent expansion with viral peptide pools prior to sequencing. After around nine days in culture, the CD4+ T cells were isolated. The person's infection with SARS-CoV-2, confirmed by PCR, took place between March and December 2020. A half-medium replacement with IL-2 medium was carried out on days 3 and 7. Overall study results and limits: Convalescents' spike-reactive clones after vaccination were mainly made up of new clones that the vaccine induced.

Produced via immunoSEQ multiplex PCR; TCRdb's table is partial and in-frame only. The sample holds 20,000 to 30,000 clones, about three quarters seen once. This chain links TRBV11-3 with TRBJ2-5; TRBD2 agrees at 9 bases. This receptor was obtained from a human donor who had a prior SARS-CoV-2 infection. This specimen was CD4+ T cells from PBMCs cultured with HCoV-NL63 spike peptides, taken before COVID-19 vaccination. CDR3 region: CASSLSGASGEETQYF. As DNA, the CDR3 is TGTGCCAGCAGCTTATCCGGGGCTAGCGGGGAAGAGACCCAGTACTTC.